The 25 T cell receptor beta chains in this list originate from one sample, sequenced in a study of PD-1 blockade in classical Hodgkin lymphoma. Every patient experienced relapse after autologous stem cell transplantation, and brentuximab vedotin exposure varied. Clones were sequenced by immunoSEQ multiplex PCR, and TCRdb holds only the in-frame ones, with some missing. This sample has about 58,000 clones, with 75% to 95% found just once. This specimen consisted of peripheral blood mononuclear cells (PBMCs), obtained before the second cycle of nivolumab. The receptors come from a human donor with classical Hodgkin lymphoma.

The chain links TRBV7-9 to TRBJ2-7; D not resolved. Deletions cut 4 bases from V and 4 bases from J, with 11 bases between. Germline V gives CDR1 SEHNR, CDR2 FQNEAQ (reference sequence). This CDR3 is 13 amino acids long. The chain's CDR3 is CASSSDGWYEQYF. The CDR3 bases are TGTGCCAGCAGCTCAGACGGGTGGTACGAGCAGTACTTC.

The CDR3 here is CASSSSSFGQPQHF. Here the CDR3 DNA reads TGTGCCAGCAGTTCATCTTCTTTTGGTCAGCCCCAGCATTTT. The chain uses TRBV6-5 and TRBJ1-5; no firm D call. Trimming took 4 bases from V and 6 from J, leaving 13 bases between them. Germline CDR1 and CDR2: MNHEY and SVGAGI. The CDR3 is 14 residues long.

J is TRBJ1-5 and V is TRBV19; the D gene is possibly TRBD1 (5 bases). Trimming removed 3 bases from V and 5 bases from J, with 14 bases in between. This CDR3 region has 15 residues. Germline V CDR1 and CDR2: LNHDA, SQIVND (reference sequence). Written as DNA, the CDR3 is TGTGCCAGTAGTATTTTACCCAGGGAAGATCAGCCCCAGCATTTT. Translated, it gives CASSILPREDQPQHF.

The chain couples TRBV18 to TRBJ1-3; D gene uncertain. The CDR3 consists of 16 residues. The germline gives CDR1 KGHSH, CDR2 LQKENI. Trimming cost V 4 bases and J 4 bases, with 17 bases left between them. CDR3 sequence (DNA): TGTGCCAGCTCACTTGAACTTGGCGGCGAAGGAAACACCATATATTTT. This sequence encodes CASSLELGGEGNTIYF.

The chain links TRBV30 to TRBJ1-4, with a tentative D call TRBD1 (5 bases). Trimming pared 5 bases from V and 6 bases from J, leaving 19 bases between. There are 15 residues in the CDR3. Germline CDR1 GTSNPN, CDR2 SVGIG (reference sequence). The CDR3 nucleotides read TGTGCCTGGGGAGTTAGCCCAGGGTTAGATGAAAAACTGTTTTTT. Translation gives CAWGVSPGLDEKLFF.

This chain uses TRBV2 with TRBJ1-6; D perhaps matches TRBD1 (6 bases). CDR1 is SNHLY, CDR2 FYNNEI, per germline. The V gene lost 6 bases and the J gene lost 10 bases, with 16 bases spanning the gap. This CDR3 has 14 amino acids. The CDR3 DNA follows: TGTGCCAGCAGGGGGACATTTGGAGGATCACCCCTCCACTTT. Its translation is CASRGTFGGSPLHF.

This clone has a handful of counts. The chain employs TRBV7-9 and TRBJ2-3, with 11 nucleotides matching TRBD1. The germline CDR1 and CDR2 sequences are SEHNR and FQNEAQ (reference sequence). Germline trimming cut 4 bases from V and 3 bases from J; bases unmatched to any gene: 15. The CDR3 sequence is 19 residues long. CDR3 coding DNA: TGTGCCAGCAGCTCGCCGGGACAGGGGGGCGCAAGTACAACAGATACGCAGTATTTT. This sequence encodes CASSSPGQGGASTTDTQYF.

V is TRBV7-6 and J is TRBJ2-3; 8 bases match TRBD2. Germline values: CDR1 SGHVS, CDR2 FNYEAQ. V lost 3 bases to trimming and J lost 0 bases; unmatched junction nucleotides: 5. CDR3 size: 16 residues. This CDR3 is CASSFLAGGSTDTQYF. The CDR3 DNA is TGTGCCAGCAGCTTCCTAGCGGGTGGTAGCACAGATACGCAGTATTTT. The full variable domain, in which reference TRBV7-6 and TRBJ2-3 provide the parts outside the CDR3, is GAGVSQSPRYKVTKRGQDVALRCDPISGHVSLYWYRQALGQGPEFLTYFNYEAQQDKSGLPNDRFSAERPEGSISTLTIQRTEQRDSAMYRCASSFLAGGSTDTQYFGPGTRLTVL.

This chain uses TRBV6-6 with TRBJ2-5, with 9 bases lining up with TRBD1. The V and J ends lost 5 bases and 0 bases, in that order; junction bases with no gene match: 7. The CDR3 loop spans 16 amino acids. Germline CDR1 is MNHNY and CDR2 is SVGAGI (reference sequence). The CDR3 nucleotides are TGTGCCAGCAGTAAGCCGGGACAGGGAAACCAAGAGACCCAGTACTTC. This encodes CASSKPGQGNQETQYF.

The J gene is TRBJ1-2, the V gene TRBV6-1; TRBD1 matches 8 bases. After removal of 1 base from V and 0 bases from J, the junction contained 7 bases not matched to a gene. CDR3 length equals 17 residues. CDR1 is MNHNS, CDR2 SASEGT, per germline. CDR3 protein: CASSEGAGQGSNYGYTF. The CDR3 region has the DNA TGTGCCAGCAGTGAAGGGGCCGGACAGGGCTCTAACTATGGCTACACCTTC.

The chain joins TRBV5-1 to TRBJ2-1; D remains unclear. The V end lost 3 bases, the J end lost 3 bases, and 10 bases lay between the germline ends. Germline loops: CDR1 SGHRS, CDR2 YFSETQ. CDR3 size: 14 residues. The CDR3 region has the DNA TGCGCCAGCAGCTCATTAAACAGCTACAATGAGCAGTTCTTC. This codes for CASSSLNSYNEQFF.

The chain joins TRBV25-1 to TRBJ2-1, with 12 bases that match TRBD1. The CDR3 runs 15 residues. V shed 5 bases and J 4 bases; nucleotides not matched to a gene: 3. Germline V gives CDR1 MGHDK, CDR2 SYGVNS. The CDR3 DNA follows: TGTGCCAGCAGTCGGGGACAGGGGGCGTACAATGAGCAGTTCTTC. This codes for CASSRGQGAYNEQFF.

This clone was seen once. The V gene is TRBV7-9, the J gene TRBJ2-7; D perhaps matches TRBD1 (5 bases). The CDR3 has 13 residues. Per the germline V gene, CDR1 is SEHNR and CDR2 is FQNEAQ (reference sequence). Trimming cost V 2 bases and J 7 bases, with 12 bases left between them. The CDR3 reads CASSLSGLGEQYF. Written as DNA, the CDR3 is TGTGCCAGCAGCTTATCAGGGTTAGGGGAGCAGTACTTC.

This CDR3 reads CASSPSRSAEAFF. The DNA of the CDR3 is TGTGCCAGCAGCCCCTCTAGGTCAGCTGAAGCTTTCTTT. The chain links TRBV7-6 to TRBJ1-1; unclear D gene. This CDR3 region has 13 residues. The ends were cut back, 5 bases at V and 6 bases at J, with 13 bases in the middle. Germline V gene lookup returns CDR1 SGHVS and CDR2 FNYEAQ.

V is TRBV19 and J is TRBJ2-7; 8 nucleotides align to TRBD2. The CDR3 is 15 residues long. Losses at the gene ends were 5 bases for V and 0 bases for J; bases not matched to a gene: 6. The germline V gene encodes CDR1 LNHDA and CDR2 SQIVND (reference sequence). CDR3: CASSFGREASYEQYF. CDR3 DNA: TGTGCCAGTAGTTTCGGGCGGGAGGCCTCCTACGAGCAGTACTTC.

The CDR3 coding sequence is TGTGCCATCAGTTATGGACAGGGACTCTCTGGAAACACCATATATTTT. Translating gives CAISYGQGLSGNTIYF. The chain joins TRBV10-3 to TRBJ1-3, with TRBD1 identical over 8 bases. Germline V gene data show CDR1 as ENHRY and CDR2 as SYGVKD. The J segment lost 0 bases and the V segment lost 5 bases, leaving 6 bases of the junction unmatched. The CDR3 is made up of 16 amino acids.

The rearrangement joins TRBV19 to TRBJ2-5; D may be TRBD2 (5 bases). Germline V gives CDR1 LNHDA, CDR2 SQIVND (reference sequence). The CDR3 runs 12 residues. V gave up 9 bases and J gave up 1 base, with 9 bases separating them. The CDR3 sequence: CASGLSQETQYF. The DNA for the CDR3 is TGTGCCAGCGGACTCTCCCAAGAGACCCAGTACTTC.

The chain is built from TRBV14 and TRBJ1-3; D call uncertain. Germline-derived CDR1 and CDR2 are SGHDN and FVKESK. The CDR3 is 13 amino acids. V gave up 3 bases and J gave up 4 bases, with 7 bases separating them. CDR3 DNA sequence: TGTGCCAGCAGCCATGTCAACGGAAACACCATATATTTT. It encodes CASSHVNGNTIYF.

The gene calls are TRBV19 and TRBJ2-5; D might be TRBD2 (5 bases). CDR1 is LNHDA and CDR2 is SQIVND in the germline V gene (reference sequence). CDR3 length: 13 amino acids. V lost 10 bases and J lost 1, with 13 bases in between. This CDR3 reads CATGVGSQETQYF. The CDR3 DNA reads TGTGCCACCGGGGTAGGTTCCCAAGAGACCCAGTACTTC.

V usage is TRBV5-1 and J usage is TRBJ2-5; D gene uncertain. Germline V gene data show CDR1 as SGHRS and CDR2 as YFSETQ. The V gene lost 5 bases and the J gene lost 5 bases, with 13 bases spanning the gap. CDR3 length: 13 amino acids. The CDR3: CASRGAIGETQYF. In DNA form, the CDR3 reads TGCGCCAGCAGGGGTGCAATTGGGGAGACCCAGTACTTC. Complete variable domain (other parts from reference TRBV5-1 and TRBJ2-5): KAGVTQTPRYLIKTRGQQVTLSCSPISGHRSVSWYQQTPGQGLQFLFEYFSETQRNKGNFPGRFSGRQFSNSRSEMNVSTLELGDSALYLCASRGAIGETQYFGPGTRLLVL.

The chain combines TRBV2 with TRBJ2-7; a possible D gene is TRBD2 (5 bases). The germline gives CDR1 SNHLY, CDR2 FYNNEI. The V and J ends lost 5 bases and 2 bases respectively, with 19 bases between them. This CDR3 region has 16 residues. CDR3 DNA sequence: TGTGCCAGCAGTCCCGGGCGGGTCCAGGCTCCCTACGAGCAGTACTTC. Translated: CASSPGRVQAPYEQYF.

This sequence joins TRBV28 and TRBJ1-1; D might be TRBD1 (5 bases). This CDR3 contains 19 residues. From germline, CDR1 is MDHEN and CDR2 SYDVKM. V gave up 4 bases and J gave up 2 bases, with 26 bases separating them. CDR3 protein: CASSYVSQRGWDTNTEAFF. The CDR3 DNA reads as TGTGCCAGCAGTTACGTGTCCCAGAGGGGATGGGATACCAACACTGAAGCTTTCTTT.

The CDR3 sequence is CASSFTGGTEAFF. In nucleotides, the CDR3 is TGTGCCAGCAGTTTCACAGGGGGCACTGAAGCTTTCTTT. The V and J genes are TRBV7-3 and TRBJ1-1; 8 bases agree with TRBD1. Germline V gene data show CDR1 as SGHTA and CDR2 as FQGTGA. V gave up 6 bases and J gave up 4 bases; unmatched junction bases: 4. This CDR3 contains 13 residues. Variable domain in full (rest from reference TRBV7-3 and TRBJ1-1): GAGVSQTPSNKVTEKGKYVELRCDPISGHTALYWYRQSLGQGPEFLIYFQGTGAADDSGLPNDRFFAVRPEGSVSTLKIQRTERGDSAVYLCASSFTGGTEAFFGQGTRLTVV.

The chain is built from TRBV7-8 and TRBJ1-2; a weak D match, TRBD1 (5 bases). The germline gives CDR1 SGHVS, CDR2 FQNEAQ. V was pared by 1 base and J by 7 bases, with 25 bases between. The CDR3 extends over 18 amino acids. The CDR3 here is CASSLEVGKTEHRSGYTF. CDR3 DNA: TGTGCCAGCAGCTTAGAGGTGGGAAAGACAGAACATCGCAGTGGCTACACCTTC.

The chain combines TRBV10-3 with TRBJ2-2, with 11 bases matching TRBD2. The CDR3 totals 16 residues. Germline lookup yields CDR1 ENHRY and CDR2 SYGVKD. The ends lost 6 bases at V and 4 bases at J; junction bases unmatched: 7. CDR3 in DNA: TGTGCCATCAGCGGGGGACTAGCGGATCTCACCGGGGAGCTGTTTTTT. Its protein is CAISGGLADLTGELFF.